This TCR beta chain was identified in a study of blood T cell repertoires in COVID-19. As for the study in general: T cells, B-cell-depleted T cells, or PBMCs provided the cDNA or gDNA that served as material.

Profiling relied on immunoSEQ multiplex PCR, and the TCRdb table lists in-frame clones only, not all of them. The table has fewer than 400,000 clones, approximately 84% seen once. CDR1 is LGHDT and CDR2 is YNNKEL in the germline V gene (reference sequence). V dropped 5 bases and J dropped 0; count of bases not matched to a gene: 7. The CDR3 spans 15 residues. The chain carries TRBV3-1 (or the pseudogene TRBV3-2) and TRBJ2-7; 7 bases line up with TRBD1. Sequencing was carried out using PBMCs or T cells enriched from blood (not recorded which). This receptor was taken from a man aged 25 to 40 who had recovered from COVID-19. In DNA form, the CDR3 reads TGTGCCAGCAGCGGGACGGGACAGCACTCCTACGAGCAGTACTTC. Protein: CASSGTGQHSYEQYF.